The rows below give T cell receptor beta chains drawn from one sample of a study of blood T cell repertoires in COVID-19. Using immunoSEQ multiplex PCR, the repertoire was profiled, and TCRdb retains in-frame clones only, with some absent. The table records roughly 100,000 clones, around nine tenths of them present only once. The sample taken for sequencing was peripheral blood. These receptors originate from a human donor in a cohort sampled during active COVID-19. The CDR3 runs from the conserved cysteine through the conserved F or W. A D gene is named only where the DNA matches it firmly. The size entry is marked missing in some rows and otherwise reads once, few, many or a size class.

abundance: once
j_gene: TRBJ1-5
d_gene: .
v_gene: TRBV15
CDR3aa: CATSRDRVNDQPQHF
CDR3nt: TGTGCCACCAGCAGAGATCGAGTAAACGATCAGCCCCAGCATTTT

abundance: once
j_gene: TRBJ2-7
d_gene: .
v_gene: TRBV6-2/TRBV6-3
CDR3aa: CASSIGGVGSYEQYF
CDR3nt: TGTGCCAGCAGCATAGGGGGGGTCGGTAGCTACGAGCAGTACTTC

abundance: .
j_gene: TRBJ1-6
d_gene: .
v_gene: TRBV19
CDR3aa: CASSIRGSYNSPLHF
CDR3nt: TGTGCCAGTAGTATAAGGGGTTCCTATAATTCACCCCTCCACTTT

abundance: .
j_gene: TRBJ2-7
d_gene: TRBD1
v_gene: TRBV28
CDR3aa: CASRSYGQGANEQYF
CDR3nt: TGTGCCAGCAGGTCCTATGGACAGGGGGCAAACGAGCAGTACTTC

abundance: once
j_gene: TRBJ2-3
d_gene: TRBD1
v_gene: TRBV30
CDR3aa: CALHRQGTIADTQYF
CDR3nt: TGTGCCCTTCATCGACAGGGAACGATCGCAGATACGCAGTATTTT

abundance: .
j_gene: TRBJ1-5
d_gene: .
v_gene: TRBV19
CDR3aa: CASSILQTSNQPQHF
CDR3nt: TGTGCCAGTAGTATATTGCAGACAAGCAATCAGCCCCAGCATTTT

abundance: .
j_gene: TRBJ2-5
d_gene: TRBD2
v_gene: TRBV7-3
CDR3aa: CASSLLAGGQETQYF
CDR3nt: TGTGCCAGCAGCTTATTAGCGGGGGGACAAGAGACCCAGTACTTC

abundance: .
j_gene: TRBJ2-1
d_gene: TRBD2
v_gene: TRBV11-2
CDR3aa: CASSLPGLALNEQFF
CDR3nt: TGTGCCAGCAGCTTACCGGGACTAGCACTCAATGAGCAGTTCTTC

abundance: .
j_gene: TRBJ2-7
d_gene: TRBD1
v_gene: TRBV4-1
CDR3aa: CASSQSPPGQGMEQYF
CDR3nt: TGCGCCAGCAGCCAATCACCACCGGGACAGGGTATGGAGCAGTACTTC

abundance: few
j_gene: TRBJ1-2
d_gene: .
v_gene: TRBV7-9
CDR3aa: CASSLGTDYGYTF
CDR3nt: TGTGCCAGCAGCTTAGGAACGGACTATGGCTACACCTTC

abundance: .
j_gene: TRBJ2-2
d_gene: .
v_gene: TRBV19
CDR3aa: CASSIWGRWSGELFF
CDR3nt: TGTGCCAGTAGTATTTGGGGGCGCTGGTCCGGGGAGCTGTTTTTT

abundance: .
j_gene: TRBJ2-1
d_gene: .
v_gene: TRBV6-1
CDR3aa: CASSESLGSNEQFF
CDR3nt: TGTGCCAGCAGTGAAAGCCTCGGGAGTAACGAGCAGTTCTTC

abundance: .
j_gene: TRBJ1-1
d_gene: .
v_gene: TRBV6-5
CDR3aa: CASSLRAGGTEAFF
CDR3nt: TGTGCCAGCAGCCTGCGAGCCGGTGGCACTGAAGCTTTCTTT

abundance: .
j_gene: TRBJ1-2
d_gene: .
v_gene: TRBV28
CDR3aa: CASSLGVGTPNYGYTF
CDR3nt: TGTGCCAGCAGTTTAGGAGTGGGGACACCTAACTATGGCTACACCTTC

abundance: .
j_gene: TRBJ2-3
d_gene: TRBD2
v_gene: TRBV5-8
CDR3aa: CASSLAGKSDTQYF
CDR3nt: TGTGCCAGCAGCTTAGCGGGGAAGAGCGATACGCAGTATTTT

abundance: .
j_gene: TRBJ2-5
d_gene: TRBD2
v_gene: TRBV11-3
CDR3aa: CASSPRLAGGLETQYF
CDR3nt: TGTGCCAGCAGCCCCAGACTAGCGGGGGGGCTAGAGACCCAGTACTTC

abundance: .
j_gene: TRBJ2-3
d_gene: TRBD1
v_gene: TRBV20-1
CDR3aa: CSASGGQGDSSTDTQYF
CDR3nt: TGCAGTGCTAGTGGTGGGCAGGGGGATTCTAGCACAGATACGCAGTATTTT

abundance: .
j_gene: TRBJ2-6
d_gene: TRBD1
v_gene: TRBV11-3
CDR3aa: CASSLMSGTGFSGANVLTF
CDR3nt: TGTGCCAGCAGCTTAATGAGCGGGACAGGGTTCTCTGGGGCCAACGTCCTGACTTTC

abundance: .
j_gene: TRBJ2-1
d_gene: TRBD1
v_gene: TRBV6-5
CDR3aa: CASRHRGPYNEQFF
CDR3nt: TGTGCCAGCCGCCACAGGGGACCCTACAATGAGCAGTTCTTC

abundance: .
j_gene: TRBJ1-4
d_gene: .
v_gene: TRBV10-3
CDR3aa: CAISERSEKLFF
CDR3nt: TGTGCCATCAGTGAGAGGAGTGAAAAACTGTTTTTT

abundance: .
j_gene: TRBJ1-1
d_gene: .
v_gene: TRBV11-2
CDR3aa: CASSRRGGSTEAFF
CDR3nt: TGTGCCAGCAGCCGGAGAGGGGGTAGTACTGAAGCTTTCTTT

abundance: .
j_gene: TRBJ2-7
d_gene: TRBD2
v_gene: TRBV6-4
CDR3aa: CASTSNRGRASYEQYF
CDR3nt: TGTGCCAGCACTTCGAATCGCGGGAGGGCCTCTTACGAGCAGTACTTC

abundance: .
j_gene: TRBJ2-1
d_gene: .
v_gene: TRBV28
CDR3aa: CASSLRNEQFF
CDR3nt: TGTGCCAGCAGCCTCCGGAATGAGCAGTTCTTC

abundance: .
j_gene: TRBJ2-7
d_gene: .
v_gene: TRBV3-1/TRBV3-2
CDR3aa: CASSQDGQSSYEQYF
CDR3nt: TGTGCCAGCAGCCAAGATGGGCAGAGCTCCTACGAGCAGTACTTC

abundance: .
j_gene: TRBJ2-5
d_gene: TRBD1
v_gene: TRBV7-9
CDR3aa: CASSRDSQETQYF
CDR3nt: TGTGCCAGCAGCCGGGACAGTCAAGAGACCCAGTACTTC

abundance: once
j_gene: TRBJ2-7
d_gene: .
v_gene: TRBV19
CDR3aa: CASSISREYEQYF
CDR3nt: TGTGCCAGTAGTATTAGTAGGGAGTACGAGCAGTACTTC

abundance: .
j_gene: TRBJ1-1
d_gene: .
v_gene: TRBV6-4
CDR3aa: CASSASSMNTEAFF
CDR3nt: TGTGCCAGCAGTGCATCATCCATGAACACTGAAGCTTTCTTT

abundance: .
j_gene: TRBJ2-7
d_gene: .
v_gene: TRBV6-5
CDR3aa: CASSTRTEYEQYF
CDR3nt: TGTGCCAGCAGCACTAGGACGGAATACGAGCAGTACTTC

abundance: .
j_gene: TRBJ2-3
d_gene: .
v_gene: TRBV12-3/TRBV12-4
CDR3aa: CASRSRGHTQYF
CDR3nt: TGTGCCAGCAGAAGCAGGGGACATACGCAGTATTTT

abundance: .
j_gene: TRBJ2-3
d_gene: .
v_gene: TRBV6-2/TRBV6-3
CDR3aa: CASSPGPQVTQYF
CDR3nt: TGTGCCAGCAGCCCGGGGCCCCAAGTTACGCAGTATTTT

abundance: .
j_gene: TRBJ1-4
d_gene: TRBD1
v_gene: TRBV15
CDR3aa: CATSREPGQGAANEKLFF
CDR3nt: TGTGCCACCAGCAGGGAACCGGGACAGGGGGCGGCTAATGAAAAACTGTTTTTT

abundance: .
j_gene: TRBJ2-1
d_gene: TRBD1
v_gene: TRBV9
CDR3aa: CASSATGTGRNEQFF
CDR3nt: TGTGCCAGCAGCGCCACCGGGACAGGTCGGAATGAGCAGTTCTTC

abundance: once
j_gene: TRBJ2-7
d_gene: .
v_gene: TRBV6-5
CDR3aa: CASRDHYYEQYF
CDR3nt: TGTGCCAGCAGGGATCACTACTACGAGCAGTACTTC

abundance: once
j_gene: TRBJ1-2
d_gene: .
v_gene: TRBV7-2
CDR3aa: CASSLQAGNGGYTF
CDR3nt: TGTGCCAGCAGCTTACAAGCAGGGAATGGTGGCTACACCTTC

abundance: .
j_gene: TRBJ1-4
d_gene: .
v_gene: TRBV28
CDR3aa: CASSPGPAGEKLFF
CDR3nt: TGTGCCAGCAGCCCCGGACCCGCGGGAGAAAAACTGTTTTTT

abundance: .
j_gene: TRBJ2-5
d_gene: TRBD2
v_gene: TRBV5-1
CDR3aa: CASTIAGGEETQYF
CDR3nt: TGCGCCAGCACAATAGCGGGCGGGGAAGAGACCCAGTACTTC

abundance: .
j_gene: TRBJ1-5
d_gene: TRBD1
v_gene: TRBV6-1
CDR3aa: CASSEEGQALSNQPQHF
CDR3nt: TGTGCCAGCAGTGAAGAGGGACAGGCCCTTAGCAATCAGCCCCAGCATTTT

abundance: .
j_gene: TRBJ1-1
d_gene: .
v_gene: TRBV15
CDR3aa: CATSRVGGGKNTEAFF
CDR3nt: TGTGCCACCAGCAGAGTAGGGGGAGGGAAGAACACTGAAGCTTTCTTT

abundance: .
j_gene: TRBJ2-5
d_gene: .
v_gene: TRBV5-4
CDR3aa: CASSLHQGGKETQYF
CDR3nt: TGTGCCAGCAGCTTGCACCAGGGAGGAAAAGAGACCCAGTACTTC

abundance: .
j_gene: TRBJ2-3
d_gene: TRBD1
v_gene: TRBV7-8
CDR3aa: CASSARQGATDTQYF
CDR3nt: TGTGCCAGCAGCGCCAGACAGGGGGCGACAGATACGCAGTATTTT

abundance: .
j_gene: TRBJ2-2
d_gene: TRBD1
v_gene: TRBV7-6
CDR3aa: CASRAGTGVSGELFF
CDR3nt: TGTGCCAGCAGGGCCGGGACAGGGGTCTCGGGGGAGCTGTTTTTT

abundance: .
j_gene: TRBJ2-1
d_gene: TRBD1
v_gene: TRBV20-1
CDR3aa: CSASTIGTGTYNEQFF
CDR3nt: TGCAGTGCTAGTACTATCGGGACAGGGACCTACAATGAGCAGTTCTTC

abundance: .
j_gene: TRBJ2-4
d_gene: .
v_gene: TRBV11-2
CDR3aa: CASSSTVDIQYF
CDR3nt: TGTGCCAGCAGCTCGACAGTTGACATTCAGTACTTC

abundance: .
j_gene: TRBJ2-7
d_gene: TRBD1
v_gene: TRBV18
CDR3aa: CASSPEDRGGSYEQYF
CDR3nt: TGTGCCAGCTCGCCAGAGGACAGGGGAGGGTCCTACGAGCAGTACTTC

abundance: .
j_gene: TRBJ1-2
d_gene: .
v_gene: TRBV19
CDR3aa: CASSTRDFGYTF
CDR3nt: TGTGCCAGTAGTACCCGGGACTTTGGCTACACCTTC

abundance: .
j_gene: TRBJ2-3
d_gene: TRBD2
v_gene: TRBV4-2
CDR3aa: CASSQAAGGPADTQYF
CDR3nt: TGTGCCAGCAGCCAAGCGGCGGGGGGGCCTGCAGATACGCAGTATTTT

abundance: few
j_gene: TRBJ1-4
d_gene: .
v_gene: TRBV9
CDR3aa: CASSVAGTSREKLFF
CDR3nt: TGTGCCAGCAGCGTCGCCGGCACTTCGAGGGAAAAACTGTTTTTT

abundance: .
j_gene: TRBJ1-1
d_gene: TRBD1
v_gene: TRBV18
CDR3aa: CASSPRTGANTEAFF
CDR3nt: TGTGCCAGCTCACCTAGGACAGGCGCGAACACTGAAGCTTTCTTT

abundance: .
j_gene: TRBJ2-2
d_gene: TRBD1
v_gene: TRBV6-6
CDR3aa: CASSYSDRGPGELFF
CDR3nt: TGTGCCAGCAGTTACTCCGACAGGGGGCCCGGGGAGCTGTTTTTT

abundance: .
j_gene: TRBJ2-3
d_gene: TRBD2
v_gene: TRBV7-9
CDR3aa: CASSLVGGASTDTQYF
CDR3nt: TGTGCCAGCAGCTTAGTCGGGGGGGCTAGCACAGATACGCAGTATTTT

abundance: .
j_gene: TRBJ2-7
d_gene: TRBD2
v_gene: TRBV10-3
CDR3aa: CAIRLGTSIDEQYF
CDR3nt: TGTGCCATCAGGCTCGGGACTAGCATCGACGAGCAGTACTTC

abundance: .
j_gene: TRBJ1-1
d_gene: .
v_gene: TRBV7-9
CDR3aa: CASSLGSGMNTEAFF
CDR3nt: TGTGCCAGCAGCTTAGGTAGCGGGATGAACACTGAAGCTTTCTTT